These 20 T cell receptor beta chains originate from one sample sequenced in a study of CD8+ T cells in alopecia areata. RNA extraction and reverse transcription yielded cDNA as sequencing template. Libraries were prepared by immunoSEQ multiplex PCR; TCRdb keeps only in-frame clonotypes and omits some of them. The data contain roughly 180,000 clones, about 60% of them singletons. Treatment indicated: oral pan-JAK inhibitor, 5-10 mg twice daily. The sample consisted of CD4+ T cells sorted from blood, taken at week 4, from a patient treated with tofacitinib. Receptor source: a human donor with alopecia areata.

V and J are TRBV5-4 and TRBJ1-5; maybe TRBD1 (5 bases). In germline, CDR1 is SGHNT, CDR2 YYREEE (reference sequence). The CDR3 runs to 13 residues. Trimming cost V 4 bases and J 11 bases, with 16 bases left between them. CDR3 bases: TGTGCCAGCAGCGTTGGGGGAGTCTCGGCCCAGCATTTT. Protein sequence: CASSVGGVSAQHF.

This chain links TRBV30 with TRBJ2-7; unclear D gene. Trimming stripped 5 bases from V and 0 bases from J, with 8 bases between. The CDR3 has 12 amino acids. Germline loops: CDR1 GTSNPN, CDR2 SVGIG (reference sequence). DNA of the CDR3: TGTGCCTGGGGACGCAGCTCCTACGAGCAGTACTTC. This sequence encodes CAWGRSSYEQYF.

This clone was seen a handful of times. The chain recombines TRBV4-3 with TRBJ2-6; D not certain. CDR3 size: 14 residues. Between the trimmed V and J ends, which lost 1 base and 3 bases, there was a span of 4 bases. Germline V gene data show CDR1 as LGHNA and CDR2 as YSLEER. CDR3 in amino acids: CASSQGDGANVLTF. Here the CDR3 DNA reads TGCGCCAGCAGCCAAGGTGATGGGGCCAACGTCCTGACTTTC.

The V gene is TRBV6-5, the J gene TRBJ2-7; D possibly uses TRBD1 or TRBD2 (5 bases each). Trimming took off 6 bases at V and 1 base at J, with 16 bases between the two ends. Germline CDR1 MNHEY, CDR2 SVGAGI. This CDR3 has 15 amino acids. In nucleotides, the CDR3 is TGTGCCAGCAGGGAAACCGGGACGCCTTCCTACGAGCAGTACTTC. Translated: CASRETGTPSYEQYF.

The chain combines TRBV25-1 with TRBJ1-6; 7 bases are shared with TRBD1. The CDR3 runs 15 residues. Germline CDR1 and CDR2: MGHDK and SYGVNS. Unmatched junction bases numbered 2, after V lost 1 base and J lost 5 bases. The CDR3 loop reads CASSESGTDNSPLHF. CDR3 nucleotide sequence: TGTGCCAGCAGTGAATCGGGGACAGATAATTCACCCCTCCACTTT.

The J gene is TRBJ1-1, the V gene TRBV29-1; possibly TRBD1 for D (6 bases). Between the trimmed V and J ends, which lost 6 bases and 0 bases, there was a span of 8 bases. Germline loops: CDR1 SQVTM, CDR2 ANQGSEA. This CDR3 region has 12 residues. The CDR3, as DNA: TGCAGCGTCAGGACAGTGAACACTGAAGCTTTCTTT. Protein product: CSVRTVNTEAFF.

V usage is TRBV20-1 and J usage is TRBJ1-4; D is ambiguous. The germline V gene has CDR1 DFQATT and CDR2 SNEGSKA (reference sequence). Trimming took off 8 bases at V and 8 bases at J, with 12 bases between the two ends. The CDR3 length is 11 residues. CDR3 bases: TGCAGTTCACCATTTAGGGAAAAACTGTTTTTT. Protein: CSSPFREKLFF.

V is TRBV7-3 and J is TRBJ2-1; D remains unclear. This CDR3 comprises 13 residues. Trimming cost V 4 bases and J 9 bases, with 13 bases left between them. The germline CDR1 and CDR2 sequences are SGHTA and FQGTGA. CDR3 sequence: CASSSHPNGEQFF. CDR3 coding DNA: TGTGCCAGCAGCTCGCATCCCAACGGTGAGCAGTTCTTC.

The V and J genes are TRBV7-9 and TRBJ2-6; D call uncertain. This CDR3 contains 14 residues. Trimming stripped 4 bases from V and 4 bases from J, with 8 bases between. From germline, CDR1 is SEHNR and CDR2 FQNEAQ (reference sequence). CDR3 bases: TGTGCCAGCAGCTCCCAGTGGGGGGCCAACGTCCTGACTTTC. This translates into CASSSQWGANVLTF.

The chain combines TRBV5-6 with TRBJ2-5; D not resolved. Trimming took off 4 bases at V and 8 bases at J, with 9 bases between the two ends. This CDR3 is built from 11 residues. Germline assignment: CDR1 SGHDT and CDR2 YYEEEE. DNA for the CDR3: TGTGCCAGCAGCGGAGTAGCAACCCAGTACTTC. Its protein product is CASSGVATQYF.

J is TRBJ1-3 and V is TRBV15; D not resolved. Trimming removed 1 base from V and 5 bases from J, with 3 bases in between. The germline gives CDR1 LNHNV, CDR2 YYDKDF (reference sequence). The CDR3 is made up of 12 amino acids. In nucleotides, the CDR3 is TGTGCCACCAGCAGAGGGAGAAACACCATATATTTT. Translating gives CATSRGRNTIYF.

This sequence joins TRBV25-1 and TRBJ1-6; TRBD1 might be the D (5 bases). This CDR3 is 15 amino acids long. V lost 1 base and J lost 9, with 13 bases in between. Looked up from germline, CDR1 is MGHDK and CDR2 is SYGVNS. The CDR3 is CASSEWGRDSSPLHF. CDR3 coding DNA: TGTGCCAGCAGTGAATGGGGCAGGGATTCTTCACCCCTCCACTTT.

This clone was seen a few times. This chain links TRBV29-1 with TRBJ1-3; no clear D gene. V was clipped by 5 bases and J by 4 bases, with 6 bases between them. The CDR3 is 11 amino acids. Germline-derived CDR1 and CDR2 are SQVTM and ANQGSEA. DNA for the CDR3: TGCAGCGTTTCGACAGGAAACACCATATATTTT. This sequence encodes CSVSTGNTIYF.

The chain employs TRBV29-1 and TRBJ2-7; D unresolved. This CDR3 is 13 amino acids long. Trimming took 6 bases from V and 0 from J, leaving 12 bases between them. Germline assignment: CDR1 SQVTM and CDR2 ANQGSEA. CDR3 nucleotides: TGCAGCGTACTCGACCGGAGCTCCTACGAGCAGTACTTC. Protein product: CSVLDRSSYEQYF.

V and J are TRBV7-8 and TRBJ2-7, with D uncertain. This CDR3 comprises 10 residues. The V end lost 1 base, the J end lost 7 bases, and 2 bases lay between the germline ends. Germline V gene sequence: CDR1 SGHVS, CDR2 FQNEAQ. The CDR3 here is CASSLDEQYF. CDR3 coding DNA: TGTGCCAGCAGCTTAGATGAGCAGTACTTC.

The gene calls are TRBV9 and TRBJ1-5, with D perhaps TRBD1 (5 bases). The CDR3 totals 13 residues. CDR1 is SGDLS, CDR2 YYNGEE, per germline. V lost 7 bases to trimming and J lost 5 bases, with 13 bases between them. CDR3 coding DNA: TGTGCCAGCTTTCGGGGAGGGGATCAGCCCCAGCATTTT. Protein product: CASFRGGDQPQHF.

The chain recombines TRBV25-1 with TRBJ2-5, with D hard to call. Germline CDR1 and CDR2: MGHDK and SYGVNS. The CDR3 runs 13 residues. Trimming pared 4 bases from V and 2 bases from J, leaving 8 bases between. The CDR3 here is CASSGAQQETQYF. CDR3 sequence (DNA): TGTGCCAGCAGTGGTGCACAACAAGAGACCCAGTACTTC. Full variable domain (missing parts from reference TRBV25-1 and TRBJ2-5): EADIYQTPRYLVIGTGKKITLECSQTMGHDKMYWYQQDPGMELHLIHYSYGVNSTEKGDLSSESTVSRIRTEHFPLTLESARPSHTSQYLCASSGAQQETQYFGPGTRLLVL.

This chain links TRBV30 with TRBJ2-5, with TRBD1 matching 9 bases. Germline lookup yields CDR1 GTSNPN and CDR2 SVGIG (reference sequence). Trimming took 2 bases from V and 5 from J; bases not matched to a gene: 6. This CDR3 contains 14 residues. CDR3 nucleotides: TGTGCCTGGAGTAAGGACAGGGGACGGGAGACCCAGTACTTC. Its translation: CAWSKDRGRETQYF.

This clone was recorded a few times. CDR3 DNA: TGTGCCAGCAGCTTGGATGTAAGGGGCGGCTACACCTTC. Encoded protein: CASSLDVRGGYTF. This chain joins TRBV5-5 and TRBJ1-2; maybe TRBD1 (5 bases). CDR3 length: 13 amino acids. V was shortened by 0 bases and J by 8 bases, with 11 bases between the two germline ends. Germline CDR1 SGHKS, CDR2 YYEKEE (reference sequence).

The chain links TRBV7-8 to TRBJ2-1; D is perhaps TRBD2 (5 bases). The germline V gene has CDR1 SGHVS and CDR2 FQNEAQ. V gave up 7 bases and J gave up 2 bases, with 6 bases separating them. The CDR3 totals 12 residues. The DNA of the CDR3 is TGTGCCAGCAATAGCGCCTACAATGAGCAGTTCTTC. This encodes CASNSAYNEQFF. Combining the CDR3 with reference TRBV7-8 and TRBJ2-1 gives the whole variable domain GAGVSQSPRYKVAKRGQDVALRCDPISGHVSLFWYQQALGQGPEFLTYFQNEAQLDKSGLPSDRFFAERPEGSVSTLKIQRTQQEDSAVYLCASNSAYNEQFFGPGTRLTVL.